The 11 T cell receptor beta chains given below trace back to one sample, sequenced in a study of CD8 T cells in ankylosing spondylitis (dated 2017 in TCRdb). Their target antigens are unknown. Study-wide conclusions, independent of this receptor: Blood from ankylosing spondylitis patients appeared to be characterized by a TCR beta motif made up of several highly homologous amino acid variants.

The library was made by 5' RACE. TCRdb records Illumina HiSeq 2500 as the sequencer. TCRdb reran the public reads through fastp at Q25 and MiXCR, keeping productive beta chains. When rows share a CDR3 protein, they turn into one entry using the most common DNA and genes. This sample is represented by 750,000 to 850,000 distinct CDR3 sequences; approximately 12% of them were singletons. 0.45% to 0.6% of the sample is taken by the ten largest. The sequencing input was blood, either unsorted or a sorted T cell fraction (not recorded which). These receptors came from a male donor with ankylosing spondylitis.

This clonotype was seen at least ten times. The rearrangement links TRBV7-8 to TRBJ2-7; D might be TRBD1 (5 bases). Germline V gene data show CDR1 as SGHVS and CDR2 as FQNEAQ. The CDR3 runs 15 residues. V dropped 3 bases and J dropped 3 bases, with 15 bases sitting between them. CDR3 protein: CASSLTEGHGYEQYF. CDR3 bases: TGTGCCAGCAGCTTGACGGAAGGACACGGCTACGAGCAGTACTTC.

This clonotype was detected ten times or more. An end of the junction differs from the germline gene, which may be a read error. V and J are TRBV4-3 and TRBJ2-3, with 10 bases fitting TRBD1. Looked up from germline, CDR1 is LGHNA and CDR2 is YSLEER. CDR3 length: 14 residues. The CDR3 nucleotides are TGTGCCAGCAGCCAGGACAGGGGGACAGATACGCAGTATTTT. This codes for CASSQDRGTDTQYF.

This clonotype was recorded at least ten times. The V call is TRBV12-3 or TRBV12-4, the J call TRBJ2-1, with a weak D call TRBD2 (6 bases). V lost 3 bases and J lost 10, with 7 bases in between. This CDR3 is 11 amino acids long. This chain's CDR3 is CASSFGGEQFF. CDR3 bases: TGTGCCAGCAGTTTCGGGGGAGAGCAGTTCTTC.

In this sample, this clonotype turned up many times. The CDR3 DNA reads TGTGCCAGCAGTCTACAGGGATTTTCCCACAATGAGCAGTTCTTC. Protein product: CASSLQGFSHNEQFF. This chain uses TRBV6-5 with TRBJ2-1, with D maybe TRBD1 (6 bases). Germline-derived CDR1 and CDR2 are MNHEY and SVGAGI. The CDR3 extends over 15 amino acids. Deletions cut 5 bases from V and 5 bases from J, with 16 bases between.

The rearrangement uses TRBV28 and TRBJ2-1; TRBD2 aligns across 10 bases. The CDR3 spans 15 residues. V shed 7 bases, J shed 4 bases, and the junction held 7 bases outside the gene matches. Germline V lookup: CDR1 MDHEN, CDR2 SYDVKM. The CDR3 spells CASILSGGTYNEQFF. CDR3 in DNA: TGTGCCAGCATTCTTAGCGGGGGGACATACAATGAGCAGTTCTTC.

This clonotype was seen a handful of times. The gene calls are TRBV5-1 and TRBJ1-4; possible D gene TRBD1, 6 bases. Between the trimmed V and J ends, which lost 0 bases and 0 bases, there was a span of 21 bases. CDR1 and CDR2 (germline): SGHRS, YFSETQ. The CDR3 contains 20 residues. The CDR3 coding sequence is TGCGCCAGCAGCTTGGTTGCCAAAGGGACACCATCTGCAACTAATGAAAAACTGTTTTTT. It specifies CASSLVAKGTPSATNEKLFF.

Comments on this clonotype: One junction end does not reproduce the germline sequence, and a read error may be involved. This sequence joins TRBV7-2 and TRBJ1-2; D is possibly TRBD1 (5 bases). The CDR3 loop spans 13 amino acids. CDR1 is SGHTA, CDR2 FQGNSA, per germline. The CDR3 DNA reads as TGTGCCAGCAGCTCTCCAGGGAGGCGGAGGTCGATTTTC. As protein: CASSSPGRRRSIF.

The sample holds a few counts of this clonotype. The chain joins TRBV6-5 to TRBJ2-6; D is perhaps TRBD1 (5 bases). The CDR3 totals 17 residues. Germline V gene data show CDR1 as MNHEY and CDR2 as SVGAGI. The germline V and J ends were trimmed by 4 bases and 0 bases, with 13 bases remaining between them. The CDR3 loop reads CASSSVQGYSGANVLTF. CDR3 in DNA: TGTGCCAGCAGTTCGGTTCAGGGATACTCTGGGGCCAACGTCCTGACTTTC.

This clonotype has a handful of counts. This chain connects TRBV5-1 to TRBJ1-6; D gene unclear. Germline V gene data show CDR1 as SGHRS and CDR2 as YFSETQ. This CDR3 comprises 15 residues. With 0 bases removed from V and 7 bases from J, the gap between germline ends came to 11 bases. For the CDR3, the DNA is TGCGCCAGCAGCTTGGTTTGGGGTTCCAATTCACCCCTCCACTTT. Translating gives CASSLVWGSNSPLHF.

J is TRBJ1-1 and V is TRBV6-1; 9 bases line up with TRBD1. From germline, CDR1 is MNHNS and CDR2 SASEGT. CDR3 length equals 15 residues. V lost 6 bases and J lost 4; bases outside the gene matches: 9. CDR3: CASRRDRALVTEAFF. The CDR3, as DNA: TGTGCCAGCAGGCGGGACAGGGCGTTGGTCACTGAAGCTTTCTTT.

The rearrangement joins TRBV30 to TRBJ2-3; either TRBD1 or TRBD2 may supply D (6 bases each). From germline, CDR1 is GTSNPN and CDR2 SVGIG (reference sequence). The V and J ends lost 0 bases and 1 base respectively, with 11 bases between them. The CDR3 contains 15 residues. The CDR3 bases are TGTGCCTGGAGTGTGGGGGGCGCGGGCACAGATACGCAGTATTTT. Amino acids: CAWSVGGAGTDTQYF.